This T cell receptor (beta chain) came from a study of T cell repertoires in cytomegalovirus infection. For the study at large: Recently identified HLA-C-restricted and well-studied HLA-B-restricted CMV epitopes were used. From public TCR beta signatures came an indication of both CMV infection and matching HLA type.

Points from the study as a whole: Dominant in the ex vivo response were TCR beta clonotypes restricted by HLA-C and specific for CMV.

This clonotype was seen more than once but under ten times. Its antigen is not known. TCRdb reprocessed the reads via MiXCR and lists one record per CDR3 protein. The data hold over 45,000 distinct CDR3 sequences, with about a fifth observed a single time. This CDR3 spans 16 amino acids. V lost 5 bases, J lost 2 bases, and 6 bases stayed unmatched. Looked up from germline, CDR1 is SGHVS and CDR2 is FQNEAQ. The sequenced sample was CD8+ T cells from cultured PBMCs, obtained from culture after CMV antigen stimulation. The chain is built from TRBV7-8 and TRBJ2-2; 9 bases are shared with TRBD2. This sequence was found in a human donor in good health (CMV status not recorded). Some clones in this sample may be carry-over from other donors' samples. Here the CDR3 DNA reads TGTGCCAGCAGCCCGGAGACTAGCGGTAACACCGGGGAGCTGTTTTTT. Amino acid sequence: CASSPETSGNTGELFF.